Shown below are 20 T cell receptor beta chains from a single sample sequenced in a study of technical replicates of blood from four donors. The protocol was immunoSEQ multiplex PCR, while the TCRdb copy is restricted to in-frame clones and leaves out a portion. The sample consists of roughly 50,000 clones, 93% of them appearing once. The sample taken for sequencing was PBMCs. These receptor sequences come from a human donor in good health. Some clones in this sample may be carry-over from other donors' samples.

The V and J genes are TRBV30 and TRBJ2-7, with TRBD2 identical over 8 bases. Germline V gene data show CDR1 as GTSNPN and CDR2 as SVGIG (reference sequence). This CDR3 has 13 amino acids. After removal of 1 base from V and 3 bases from J, the junction contained 2 bases not matched to a gene. The CDR3 coding sequence is TGTGCCTGGAGTGGGGGACTAGACTACGAGCAGTACTTC. Amino acid sequence: CAWSGGLDYEQYF.

The rearrangement uses TRBV5-4 and TRBJ2-3; D is possibly TRBD2 (7 bases). V was pared by 0 bases and J by 6 bases, with 14 bases between. The V gene's germline CDR1 is SGHNT and CDR2 YYREEE (reference sequence). This CDR3 region has 15 residues. The CDR3 DNA follows: TGTGCCAGCAGCTTGGGGGGGGGCCGTTGGGATACGCAGTATTTT. It is translated as CASSLGGGRWDTQYF.

V and J are TRBV7-9 and TRBJ2-1; maybe TRBD1 (5 bases). V was clipped by 5 bases and J by 9 bases, with 8 bases between them. Germline CDR1 is SEHNR and CDR2 is FQNEAQ (reference sequence). This CDR3 spans 11 amino acids. The CDR3 sequence is CASSRGVEQFF. The CDR3 coding sequence is TGTGCCAGCAGCAGGGGTGTTGAGCAGTTCTTC.

J is TRBJ2-7 and V is TRBV5-1; D may be TRBD2 (6 bases). The CDR3 is made up of 15 amino acids. Trimming pared 0 bases from V and 2 bases from J, leaving 12 bases between. Germline V gene sequence: CDR1 SGHRS, CDR2 YFSETQ. The CDR3 DNA reads as TGCGCCAGCAGCTTGGAGAGCGGGCCCCCCTACGAGCAGTACTTC. Protein: CASSLESGPPYEQYF.

The chain combines TRBV7-9 with TRBJ1-5, with 7 positions matching TRBD1. Germline V gene lookup returns CDR1 SEHNR and CDR2 FQNEAQ (reference sequence). The CDR3 length is 14 residues. The junction had 6 bases not matched to a gene; V was cut back by 2 bases and J by 8 bases. For the CDR3, the DNA is TGTGCCAGCAGCTTATTAGGGGGCAGCGAGCCCCAGCATTTT. Protein sequence: CASSLLGGSEPQHF.

The chain is built from TRBV29-1 and TRBJ2-1, with D unclear. Germline V gene data show CDR1 as SQVTM and CDR2 as ANQGSEA. The CDR3 covers 13 residues. V lost 4 bases and J 0 bases, leaving 7 bases between the germline ends. The CDR3 sequence: CSVGILSYNEQFF. CDR3 bases: TGCAGCGTTGGTATTCTCTCCTACAATGAGCAGTTCTTC.

V is TRBV29-1 and J is TRBJ1-2; D is uncertain. This CDR3 region has 13 residues. The ends were cut back, 3 bases at V and 4 bases at J, with 12 bases in the middle. Germline V gene lookup returns CDR1 SQVTM and CDR2 ANQGSEA. In nucleotides, the CDR3 is TGCAGCGTTGATTTTACCTCCGGCTATGGCTACACCTTC. Translation: CSVDFTSGYGYTF.

The rearrangement joins TRBV6-5 to TRBJ1-1, with D uncertain. The CDR3 consists of 14 residues. The V end lost 2 bases, the J end lost 0 bases, and 7 bases lay between the germline ends. Germline V lookup: CDR1 MNHEY, CDR2 SVGAGI. Written as DNA, the CDR3 is TGTGCCAGCAGTTACCGGGGTGTGAACACTGAAGCTTTCTTT. This encodes CASSYRGVNTEAFF.

V is TRBV5-6 and J is TRBJ2-1; TRBD1 matches at 10 bases. Per germline, CDR1 SGHDT and CDR2 YYEEEE. The CDR3 runs to 15 residues. Trimming removed 4 bases from V and 2 bases from J; junction bases left unmatched: 3. The CDR3 DNA is TGTGCCAGCAGCCAGACAGGGGGCCCCTACAATGAGCAGTTCTTC. It codes for CASSQTGGPYNEQFF. The whole variable domain, filled in from reference TRBV5-6 and TRBJ2-1, reads DAGVTQSPTHLIKTRGQQVTLRCSPKSGHDTVSWYQQALGQGPQFIFQYYEEEERQRGNFPDRFSGHQFPNYSSELNVNALLLGDSALYLCASSQTGGPYNEQFFGPGTRLTVL.

CDR3 DNA: TGTGCCAGCAGCTTAGGGGCACTAGCGGGAGATACCTACAATGAGCAGTTCTTC. The encoded protein is CASSLGALAGDTYNEQFF. The rearrangement links TRBV11-1 to TRBJ2-1; 11 bases are shared with TRBD2. V shed 1 base, J shed 2 bases, and the junction held 7 bases outside the gene matches. CDR1 SGHAT and CDR2 FQDESV come from the germline V gene (reference sequence). This CDR3 is 18 amino acids long. The complete variable domain, with remaining parts taken from reference TRBV11-1 and TRBJ2-1, reads EAEVAQSPRYKITEKSQAVAFWCDPISGHATLYWYRQILGQGPELLVQFQDESVVDDSQLPKDRFSAERLKGVDSTLKIQPAELGDSAMYLCASSLGALAGDTYNEQFFGPGTRLTVL.

This chain joins TRBV2 and TRBJ2-1, with 8 bases fitting TRBD2. After removal of 5 bases from V and 0 bases from J, the junction contained 6 bases not matched to a gene. The V gene's germline CDR1 is SNHLY and CDR2 FYNNEI. The CDR3 runs 16 residues. Here the CDR3 DNA reads TGTGCCAGCAGTCTGAGGAGCGGGAGCTCCTACAATGAGCAGTTCTTC. Amino acid sequence: CASSLRSGSSYNEQFF.

The V call is TRBV2, the J call TRBJ1-1, with D perhaps TRBD1 (5 bases). Germline V lookup: CDR1 SNHLY, CDR2 FYNNEI. The CDR3 loop spans 12 amino acids. Between the trimmed V and J ends, which lost 4 bases and 4 bases, there was a span of 7 bases. CDR3 in DNA: TGTGCCAGCAGTGGGCAGGGCACTGAAGCTTTCTTT. It specifies CASSGQGTEAFF.

This chain links TRBV4-3 with TRBJ1-1; 8 nucleotides match TRBD1. The CDR3 sequence is 16 residues long. V shed 0 bases, J shed 3 bases, and the junction held 6 bases outside the gene matches. Germline CDR1 and CDR2: LGHNA and YSLEER. The DNA of the CDR3 is TGCGCCAGCAGCCAAGATCCCCAGGGGGCCTACACTGAAGCTTTCTTT. Its translation: CASSQDPQGAYTEAFF.

The chain couples TRBV15 to TRBJ1-5; D possibly corresponds to TRBD1 (5 bases). Germline lookup yields CDR1 LNHNV and CDR2 YYDKDF (reference sequence). The CDR3 extends over 17 amino acids. V was clipped by 4 bases and J by 1 base, with 17 bases between them. Here the CDR3 reads CATSTRARGSSNQPQHF. The CDR3 nucleotides are TGTGCCACCAGCACCAGAGCCCGGGGGTCGAGCAATCAGCCCCAGCATTTT.

The chain combines TRBV6-5 with TRBJ1-5; TRBD1 agrees at 7 bases. The germline V gene encodes CDR1 MNHEY and CDR2 SVGAGI. Germline trimming cut 0 bases from V and 0 bases from J; bases unmatched to any gene: 2. The CDR3 totals 16 residues. The CDR3 nucleotides are TGTGCCAGCAGTTACTCGAGGACAGGTAGCAATCAGCCCCAGCATTTT. Encoded protein: CASSYSRTGSNQPQHF.

The CDR3 DNA follows: TGCGCCAGCAGCCAGGAAAGGGGAAGCAATCAGCCCCAGCATTTT. Amino acid sequence: CASSQERGSNQPQHF. The rearrangement joins TRBV4-3 to TRBJ1-5; D is possibly TRBD1 (5 bases). There are 15 residues in the CDR3. CDR1 and CDR2 (germline): LGHNA, YSLEER. With 3 bases removed from V and 1 base from J, the gap between germline ends came to 10 bases.

The chain is built from TRBV7-9 and TRBJ1-1; D is unresolved. The CDR3 contains 16 residues. Trimming took off 1 base at V and 3 bases at J, with 15 bases between the two ends. From germline, CDR1 is SEHNR and CDR2 FQNEAQ (reference sequence). The CDR3 sequence is CASSLGSLLGHTEAFF. The CDR3 nucleotides are TGTGCCAGCAGCTTAGGCAGCCTTCTGGGCCACACTGAAGCTTTCTTT. Drawing the rest from reference TRBV7-9 and TRBJ1-1, the complete variable domain is DTGVSQNPRHKITKRGQNVTFRCDPISEHNRLYWYRQTLGQGPEFLTYFQNEAQLEKSRLLSDRFSAERPKGSFSTLEIQRTEQGDSAMYLCASSLGSLLGHTEAFFGQGTRLTVV.

The chain couples TRBV5-1 to TRBJ2-3; D gene unclear. V gave up 2 bases and J gave up 0 bases, with 10 bases separating them. The germline V gene has CDR1 SGHRS and CDR2 YFSETQ. This CDR3 comprises 15 residues. The CDR3 coding sequence is TGCGCCAGCAGCTTCGGCGGCACTAGCACAGATACGCAGTATTTT. It codes for CASSFGGTSTDTQYF.

The chain has TRBV7-2 and TRBJ1-2, with 7 bases matching TRBD1. The V gene end was trimmed by 1 base and the J gene end by 0 bases; junction bases not matched to a gene: 5. The CDR3 runs to 16 residues. In germline, CDR1 is SGHTA, CDR2 FQGNSA. CDR3 amino acids: CASSLDKTGTNYGYTF. CDR3 coding DNA: TGTGCCAGCAGCTTAGATAAGACAGGGACTAACTATGGCTACACCTTC.

The gene calls are TRBV9 and TRBJ2-5; TRBD2 aligns across 8 bases. The germline gives CDR1 SGDLS, CDR2 YYNGEE. The V and J ends lost 4 bases and 5 bases, in that order; junction bases with no gene match: 7. The CDR3 extends over 14 amino acids. CDR3 sequence (DNA): TGTGCCAGCAGCACCACTAGCGGTGTGGAGACCCAGTACTTC. It is translated as CASSTTSGVETQYF.